Here is one T cell receptor (beta chain) with its context. Its antigen remains undetermined. Nothing much larger sits one base from this clone, and base qualities are not available. This sample was taken from a study of OX40 agonist ivuxolimab in advanced cancers. Notes on the research overall: The costimulatory receptor OX40 (CD134) was targeted by ivuxolimab, a fully human IgG2 agonistic monoclonal antibody. Intravenous ivuxolimab was administered to patients every 2 weeks at six dose levels: 0.01, 0.1, 0.3, 1.5, 3 and 10 mg/kg. Of the 50 to 55 patients in dose escalation, about 20 had hepatocellular carcinoma, around 15 had melanoma, 9 had renal cell carcinoma and 9 had head and neck cancer. In the dose-escalation cohort, approximately 83% of patients were male, and the mean age was 60 years with a range of roughly 23 to 79. Patients were allowed to have had prior anti-PD-1, anti-PD-L1 or anti-CTLA-4 therapy, and roughly 40% of the dose-escalation patients had previously received checkpoint inhibitors. Partial responses occurred in three dose-escalation patients: two with cutaneous melanoma and one with hepatocellular carcinoma. The point of sequencing TCRbeta in the periphery was to test whether ivuxolimab changed TCR sequence diversity and drove clonal T-cell expansion. The paper describes the monotherapy dose-escalation part (N = 52 patients) of the phase I trial of ivuxolimab.

CDR1 and CDR2, looked up from the germline V gene (reference sequence), are MNHEY and SMNVEV. V is trimmed back by 5 bases and J by 4 bases, and the junction contains 0 bases that no gene match accounts for. The CDR3, from cysteine to phenylalanine, totals 12 residues. The CDR3 DNA has 36 bases and is translated from base 1. For sequencing of the TCRbeta CDR3 region, genomic DNA was extracted from the sorted cells. The immunoSEQ Assay was used for sequencing of TCRbeta CDR3 regions. TCRdb retrieved this table from immuneACCESS and kept in-frame rearrangements only. Not all clones are present; in checked studies, unresolved V genes account for under half, and no reason is known for the remainder. The sample yields 100,000 or so clones; roughly 84% were counted once. The ten largest make up about 0.33% of the sample. Beyond this particular receptor, the publication reports: In partial responders in the 0.1-3.0 mg/kg groups, normalized peripheral clonal expansion was found to be among the lowest, especially among CD8+ T cells. At doses of 0.1 to 3.0 mg/kg, clonal expansion of both CD4+ and CD8+ T cells in blood was seen between baseline and week 6. Low levels of normalized T-cell clonal expansion were also shown by some nonresponding patients. On average, CD8+ T cells showed more expanded clones than CD4+ T cells after ivuxolimab. The antigen specificity of the clonally expanded peripheral T cells was not determined.

Patients with a history of autoimmune disease or receiving systemic immunosuppression were excluded from the trial. Peripheral blood for TCR sequencing was collected from all dose cohorts at baseline, on cycle 4 day 1, and on cycle 7 day 1. Samples were obtained from an open-label, multicenter, first-in-human phase I dose-escalation trial of ivuxolimab. Adults with locally advanced or metastatic melanoma, renal cell, hepatocellular, or head and neck squamous cell carcinoma were enrolled in the trial. CD4+ and CD8+ T cells were sorted separately from peripheral blood before TCR sequencing. This specimen consisted of CD4+ or CD8+ T cells sorted from blood, obtained in a trial of the OX40 agonist ivuxolimab. The clonotype was recovered from an adult with an advanced solid tumor such as melanoma, head and neck, liver or kidney cancer. This sequence uses TRBV27 and TRBJ2-5; the central 8 bases match TRBD2. The DNA is as follows: TGTGCCAGCAGTCGGGGGGGAGAGACCCAGTACTTC. It is translated as CASSRGGETQYF.